This T cell receptor (beta chain) was found in a study of T-cell memory formation after mild COVID-19. Overall study context: Clusters were largely donor specific.

This clonotype was seen a few times. What it binds is unknown. Unmatched junction bases numbered 7, after V lost 6 bases and J lost 0 bases. CDR3 length: 15 residues. CDR1 is SGHVS, CDR2 FQNEAQ, per germline. With constant-segment primers, 5'RACE yielded cDNA libraries of TCR alpha and TCR beta that carried sample barcodes and UMIs. Using its own MiXCR run on the 5' RACE reads, TCRdb lists one record per CDR3 protein. The repertoire holds over 450,000 distinct CDR3 sequences, with around 21% as singletons. Notes on the study in general: Contracting CD4+ clones lay largely in CM and EM, with CD8+ ones residing in EMRA. Pre-infection memory held some responding clones, suggesting pre-existing cross-reactive T cells responded.

The chain is built from TRBV7-8 and TRBJ2-7, with 8 bases matching TRBD2. What was sequenced was PBMCs or a T cell subset sorted from them (not recorded which). The receptor was isolated from an adult woman who had mild COVID-19 (a few samples of this study predate the infection). Cell type and time point are not known. In DNA form, the CDR3 reads TGTGCCAGCAGTCAAAGCGGGGGAAGCTCCTACGAGCAGTACTTC. It encodes CASSQSGGSSYEQYF.